The 22 T cell receptor beta chains below all came from one sample that was sequenced in a study of blood T cell repertoires in COVID-19. Assay: immunoSEQ multiplex PCR; the TCRdb copy retains only in-frame clones and omits some. This table has around 420,000 clones, 88% appearing once. The sequenced material came from PBMCs or T cells enriched from blood (not recorded which). These receptors were taken from a woman in her 40s with acute COVID-19.

The chain combines TRBV5-1 with TRBJ2-3; tentative D call: TRBD1 (7 bases). CDR1 is SGHRS, CDR2 YFSETQ, per germline. The CDR3 extends over 17 amino acids. The ends were cut back, 1 base at V and 0 bases at J, with 15 bases in the middle. The CDR3 spells CASSLYRGGFSTDTQYF. In DNA form, the CDR3 reads TGCGCCAGCAGCTTGTACAGGGGAGGCTTTAGCACAGATACGCAGTATTTT.

The CDR3 protein is CASSLGRGNSPLHF. In DNA form, the CDR3 reads TGTGCCAGCAGCTTGGGCAGGGGGAATTCACCCCTCCACTTT. The chain is built from TRBV5-6 and TRBJ1-6, with 7 bases that match TRBD1. V shed 0 bases, J shed 7 bases, and the junction held 1 base outside the gene matches. The CDR3 spans 14 residues. Germline CDR1 reads SGHDT; CDR2 reads YYEEEE.

The chain couples TRBV5-6 to TRBJ1-6; D not resolved. The CDR3 spans 15 residues. Germline CDR1 SGHDT, CDR2 YYEEEE. V was shortened by 1 base and J by 8 bases, with 13 bases between the two germline ends. CDR3 coding DNA: TGTGCCAGCAGCTTGAGCAACCGGGAGTATTCACCCCTCCACTTT. Encoded protein: CASSLSNREYSPLHF.

This clone was seen just once. The V and J genes are TRBV7-8 and TRBJ2-1; weak D call: TRBD1 (6 bases). The CDR3 loop spans 15 amino acids. V lost 4 bases, J lost 0 bases, and 10 bases lay in between. CDR1 is SGHVS and CDR2 is FQNEAQ in the germline V gene. The CDR3 spells CASSSRDTSYNEQFF. As DNA, the CDR3 is TGTGCCAGCAGCTCCCGGGACACCTCCTACAATGAGCAGTTCTTC.

This chain uses TRBV19 with TRBJ2-3; weak D call: TRBD1 (5 bases). V lost 1 base and J 4 bases, leaving 12 bases between the germline ends. The CDR3 totals 15 residues. Germline-derived CDR1 and CDR2 are LNHDA and SQIVND (reference sequence). The CDR3 region is CASSIAGIGADTQYF. The CDR3 region has the DNA TGTGCCAGTAGTATAGCAGGGATCGGTGCAGATACGCAGTATTTT. Together with reference TRBV19 and TRBJ2-3, the CDR3 gives the full variable domain: DGGITQSPKYLFRKEGQNVTLSCEQNLNHDAMYWYRQDPGQGLRLIYYSQIVNDFQKGDIAEGYSVSREKKESFPLTVTSAQKNPTAFYLCASSIAGIGADTQYFGPGTRLTVL.

This clone has more than one count but fewer than ten. V is TRBV5-1 and J is TRBJ1-5, with unresolved D. The CDR3 has 16 residues. Germline V gene lookup returns CDR1 SGHRS and CDR2 YFSETQ. Trimming left V 1 base short and J 1 base short, with 12 bases between. The DNA for the CDR3 is TGCGCCAGCAGCTTGAGTCCCATAAGCAGCAATCAGCCCCAGCATTTT. As protein: CASSLSPISSNQPQHF.

The chain carries TRBV30 and TRBJ1-3, with 7 bases fitting TRBD1. This CDR3 has 16 residues. Trimming took 3 bases from V and 2 from J; bases not matched to a gene: 10. The V gene's germline CDR1 is GTSNPN and CDR2 SVGIG (reference sequence). CDR3 in amino acids: CAWRAQGQGTGNTIYF. CDR3 nucleotide sequence: TGTGCCTGGAGGGCACAGGGGCAGGGAACTGGAAACACCATATATTTT.

The chain links TRBV10-3 to TRBJ1-1; 10 bases line up with TRBD1. The V gene's germline CDR1 is ENHRY and CDR2 SYGVKD. This CDR3 region has 14 residues. After removal of 2 bases from V and 8 bases from J, the junction contained 5 bases not matched to a gene. In DNA form, the CDR3 reads TGTGCCATCAGTGAGATGACAGGGGGCACGGAAGCTTTCTTT. This encodes CAISEMTGGTEAFF.

The chain links TRBV9 to TRBJ2-1; D uncertain. The germline V gene has CDR1 SGDLS and CDR2 YYNGEE. V was trimmed by 4 bases and J by 6 bases, leaving 8 bases between them. The CDR3 length is 12 residues. Here the CDR3 DNA reads TGTGCCAGCAGCACCCACAGCAATGAGCAGTTCTTC. Its protein product is CASSTHSNEQFF.

V usage is TRBV11-2 and J usage is TRBJ2-3; 7 nucleotides align to TRBD1. Germline values: CDR1 SGHAT, CDR2 FQNNGV. The CDR3 extends over 15 amino acids. The junction had 5 bases not matched to a gene; V was cut back by 3 bases and J by 2 bases. The CDR3 nucleotides read TGTGCCAGCAGCTTGACCGGGACAGCCACAGATACGCAGTATTTT. It translates to CASSLTGTATDTQYF. Together with reference TRBV11-2 and TRBJ2-3, the CDR3 gives the full variable domain: EAGVAQSPRYKIIEKRQSVAFWCNPISGHATLYWYQQILGQGPKLLIQFQNNGVVDDSQLPKDRFSAERLKGVDSTLKIQPAKLEDSAVYLCASSLTGTATDTQYFGPGTRLTVL.

The chain recombines TRBV5-1 with TRBJ2-2; TRBD1 aligns across 9 bases. The germline CDR1 and CDR2 sequences are SGHRS and YFSETQ. V lost 4 bases and J lost 7; bases outside the gene matches: 8. The CDR3 totals 15 residues. In DNA form, the CDR3 reads TGCGCCAGCAGCGAACAGGGGGCGCGCATCGGGGAGCTGTTTTTT. It codes for CASSEQGARIGELFF.

The chain recombines TRBV5-6 with TRBJ2-5; 9 bases fit TRBD2. V shed 0 bases and J 1 base; nucleotides not matched to a gene: 7. The CDR3 totals 17 residues. Per germline, CDR1 SGHDT and CDR2 YYEEEE. The CDR3 sequence is CASSLVFAGGTQETQYF. In nucleotides, the CDR3 is TGTGCCAGCAGCTTGGTTTTCGCGGGGGGGACCCAAGAGACCCAGTACTTC.

This chain connects TRBV6-5 to TRBJ2-7, with TRBD1 matching over 7 bases. The CDR3 sequence is 13 residues long. V lost 6 bases to trimming and J lost 1 base; unmatched junction nucleotides: 3. Germline-derived CDR1 and CDR2 are MNHEY and SVGAGI. The CDR3 region has the DNA TGTGCCAGCAGGTCGACAGGGTCCTACGAGCAGTACTTC. Translation gives CASRSTGSYEQYF.

The chain combines TRBV7-2 with TRBJ2-3; D possibly corresponds to TRBD2 (5 bases). Germline CDR1 and CDR2: SGHTA and FQGNSA. The V gene lost 5 bases and the J gene lost 2 bases, with 14 bases spanning the gap. The CDR3 has 15 residues. CDR3 coding DNA: TGTGCCAGCAGCCCACGGGGAGAGGTCACAGATACGCAGTATTTT. This sequence encodes CASSPRGEVTDTQYF.

The V and J genes are TRBV7-6 and TRBJ1-5; 9 positions agree with TRBD1. The CDR3 contains 13 residues. Germline-derived CDR1 and CDR2 are SGHVS and FNYEAQ. V shed 4 bases, J shed 9 bases, and the junction held 4 bases outside the gene matches. The CDR3 loop reads CASSSDRGGPQHF. CDR3 bases: TGTGCCAGCAGCTCGGACAGGGGCGGGCCCCAGCATTTT.

This clone was found many times. Other DNA sequences in this sample translate to the same CDR3. V is TRBV12-3 or TRBV12-4 and J is TRBJ1-6; D ambiguous. V gave up 3 bases and J gave up 10 bases, with 7 bases separating them. The CDR3 sequence is 12 residues long. This CDR3 is CASSFGNSPLHF. CDR3 nucleotide sequence: TGTGCCAGCAGTTTCGGGAACTCACCCCTCCACTTT.

CDR3 loop: CASSIGAGMNHEQFF. The CDR3 region has the DNA TGTGCCAGTAGTATAGGCGCGGGGATGAACCATGAGCAGTTCTTC. This rearrangement joins TRBV19 to TRBJ2-1; maybe TRBD2 (6 bases). This CDR3 contains 15 residues. Germline loops: CDR1 LNHDA, CDR2 SQIVND (reference sequence). V shed 1 base and J shed 8 bases, with 15 bases lying between them. The variable domain in full, completed from reference TRBV19 and TRBJ2-1, reads DGGITQSPKYLFRKEGQNVTLSCEQNLNHDAMYWYRQDPGQGLRLIYYSQIVNDFQKGDIAEGYSVSREKKESFPLTVTSAQKNPTAFYLCASSIGAGMNHEQFFGPGTRLTVL.

The chain combines TRBV14 with TRBJ1-2; the match to TRBD1 covers 7 bases. Germline V gene sequence: CDR1 SGHDN, CDR2 FVKESK. The CDR3 totals 15 residues. The V and J ends lost 2 bases and 4 bases, in that order; junction bases with no gene match: 7. CDR3 DNA sequence: TGTGCCAGCAGCCAATCTAGGGGGCGCGGCTATGGCTACACCTTC. It yields the protein CASSQSRGRGYGYTF.

The chain recombines TRBV27 with TRBJ1-5; D remains ambiguous. Germline V gives CDR1 MNHEY, CDR2 SMNVEV (reference sequence). The CDR3 runs to 15 residues. Deletions cut 5 bases from V and 3 bases from J, with 14 bases between. As DNA, the CDR3 is TGTGCCAGCAGTGTGGTCGGCAGGTCCAATCAGCCCCAGCATTTT. This codes for CASSVVGRSNQPQHF.

The chain joins TRBV6-5 to TRBJ1-5; 9 bases are a match to TRBD1. Germline CDR1 MNHEY, CDR2 SVGAGI. This CDR3 spans 13 amino acids. V gave up 5 bases and J gave up 8 bases; unmatched junction bases: 4. The DNA for the CDR3 is TGTGCCAGCAGTAACAGGGGGCGTGAGCCCCAGCATTTT. Translated, it gives CASSNRGREPQHF.

This clone has a single count. The V and J genes are TRBV5-5 and TRBJ1-1, with D tentatively TRBD1 (5 bases). Trimming removed 3 bases at V and 4 bases at J, with 13 bases between. There are 14 residues in the CDR3. CDR1 is SGHKS and CDR2 is YYEKEE in the germline V gene (reference sequence). The CDR3 loop is CASSWAGGGTEAFF. In DNA, the CDR3 is TGTGCCAGCAGCTGGGCGGGGGGTGGCACTGAAGCTTTCTTT.

This chain links TRBV2 with TRBJ1-6; D is undetermined. V gave up 4 bases and J gave up 0 bases, with 7 bases separating them. The CDR3 length is 15 residues. The germline gives CDR1 SNHLY, CDR2 FYNNEI. CDR3 sequence (DNA): TGTGCCAGCAGTGGAGCGAGCTCCTATAATTCACCCCTCCACTTT. Amino acids: CASSGASSYNSPLHF.